This T cell receptor beta chain came from a study of blood T cell repertoires in COVID-19. As for the study in general: The analysed material was cDNA or gDNA that came from T cells, B-cell-depleted T cells, or PBMCs.

Sequencing was performed with immunoSEQ multiplex PCR; in TCRdb, only in-frame clones are kept and a portion is missing. The profile shows under 200,000 clones, 88% of them singletons. This CDR3 comprises 16 residues. Looked up from germline, CDR1 is KGHSH and CDR2 is LQKENI. Trimming took off 3 bases at V and 0 bases at J, with 12 bases between the two ends. This clonotype was obtained from a man in his fifties or sixties who had recovered from COVID-19. The chain links TRBV18 to TRBJ2-1, with D perhaps TRBD2 (5 bases). The sequenced sample consisted of peripheral blood. CDR3 nucleotide sequence: TGTGCCAGCTCACCCCTATCACGGGGCTCCTACAATGAGCAGTTCTTC. This gives the protein CASSPLSRGSYNEQFF. Drawing the rest from reference TRBV18 and TRBJ2-1, the complete variable domain is NAGVMQNPRHLVRRRGQEARLRCSPMKGHSHVYWYRQLPEEGLKFMVYLQKENIIDESGMPKERFSAEFPKEGPSILRIQQVVRGDSAAYFCASSPLSRGSYNEQFFGPGTRLTVL.